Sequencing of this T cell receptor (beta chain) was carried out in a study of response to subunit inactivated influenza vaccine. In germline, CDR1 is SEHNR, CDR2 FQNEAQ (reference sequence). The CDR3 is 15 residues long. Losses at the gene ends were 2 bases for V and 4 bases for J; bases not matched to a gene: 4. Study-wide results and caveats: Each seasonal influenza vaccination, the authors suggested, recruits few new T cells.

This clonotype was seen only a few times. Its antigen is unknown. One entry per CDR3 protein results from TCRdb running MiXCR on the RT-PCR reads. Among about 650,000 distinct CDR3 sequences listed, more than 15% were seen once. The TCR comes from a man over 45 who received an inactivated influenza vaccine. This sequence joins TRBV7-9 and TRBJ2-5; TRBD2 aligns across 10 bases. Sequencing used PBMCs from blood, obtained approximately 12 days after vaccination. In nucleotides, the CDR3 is TGTGCCAGCAGCTTAACTAGCGGGATCCGAGAGACCCAGTACTTC. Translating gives CASSLTSGIRETQYF.